This T cell receptor (delta chain) was observed in a study of Vδ1+ human thymocytes. Germline V gene data show CDR1 as TSWWSYY and CDR2 as QGS. CDR3 length: 15 residues. V was clipped by 5 bases and J by 0 bases, with 13 bases between them. Notes on this clone: Its antigen is undetermined.

Alphabeta T cells were depleted, then CD3+ Vdelta1+ Vdelta2- thymocytes were FACS-sorted. Purity of the sorted Vdelta1+ thymocytes ranged from roughly 96% to 99.6%. The template was reverse-transcribed extracted RNA. Pooled V-gene forward primers with one constant-region reverse primer generated the CDR3 amplicons by multiplex PCR. TCRdb re-called the multiplex PCR reads through CATT. The sample lists about 25,000 delta-chain clones; around 7.7% were seen once. General study findings and limits: Thymic TRG and TRD repertoires appeared highly polyclonal. Around 20% of thymic delta-chain sequences were Vdelta2, with few Vdelta3, unlike blood Vdelta1+ controls. Donors shared many TRG clonotypes but few TRD clonotypes.

Sequencing was done on a sample of Vdelta1+ gamma-delta thymocytes from the thymus. Described subset: FACS-sorted CD3+ TCRalphabeta- TCRVdelta1+ TCRVdelta2- thymocytes. This clonotype was sampled from a girl less than two years old who had congenital heart surgery. The chain uses TRDV1 and TRDJ1, with TRDD3 as a possible D gene (6 bases). The CDR3 sequence: CALGKGGTNTDKLIF. The CDR3 DNA is TGTGCTCTTGGGAAGGGGGGGACTAACACCGATAAACTCATCTTT.